Here is one T cell receptor beta chain with its context. Deletions cut 5 bases from V and 2 bases from J, with 5 bases between. Germline V gene lookup returns CDR1 KGHSH and CDR2 LQKENI. The CDR3 loop spans 12 amino acids. These data come from a study of blood T cell repertoires in COVID-19. Sequenced by immunoSEQ multiplex PCR; TCRdb stores in-frame clones only, minus some. Of about 72,000 clones listed, less than 90% were seen once; the top ten hold 15% to 20%. The genes are TRBV18 and TRBJ2-3, with D unresolved. The source of this sequence is an elderly woman with acute or convalescent COVID-19. The sequencing sample was made of peripheral blood. The CDR3 sequence: CASSSNTDTQYF. The CDR3 bases are TGTGCCAGCTCATCCAACACAGATACGCAGTATTTT.